The present entry profiles one T cell receptor (beta chain) with its context. Its antigen is not known. The PCR employed 60 Vbeta primers together with 13 Jbeta primers. Authors' data handling: It was a later analysis that counted about 80 million unique TCR beta chains, of which some 12 million were shared. Produced via immunoSEQ multiplex PCR; TCRdb's table is partial and in-frame only. That table gives V, J and clone size, and the DNA gave D and trimming. The table lists fewer than 120,000 clones, 80% of them singletons. This sample was taken from a study of cytomegalovirus exposure and HLA in healthy donors. Study conclusions and caveats: Excluded were some V segments that proved indistinguishable, including TRBV6-2 and TRBV6-3. In an earlier analysis, in 540 or so donors, most V segments appeared productive either ~90% or ~30% of the time.

CDR3 length: 17 amino acids. After removal of 5 bases from V and 5 bases from J, the junction contained 15 bases not matched to a gene. From germline, CDR1 is MNHEY and CDR2 SMNVEV (reference sequence). All the people who gave samples were healthy bone marrow donors. The sample taken for sequencing was PBMCs. The origin of this receptor is a woman aged 60-75 years in good health and CMV-seropositive. This rearrangement joins TRBV27 to TRBJ2-7; 10 bases map to TRBD1. CDR3 nucleotide sequence: TGTGCCAGCAGTAACTACCGTACCGGGACAGGGGCTCACGAGCAGTACTTC. Translated: CASSNYRTGTGAHEQYF.